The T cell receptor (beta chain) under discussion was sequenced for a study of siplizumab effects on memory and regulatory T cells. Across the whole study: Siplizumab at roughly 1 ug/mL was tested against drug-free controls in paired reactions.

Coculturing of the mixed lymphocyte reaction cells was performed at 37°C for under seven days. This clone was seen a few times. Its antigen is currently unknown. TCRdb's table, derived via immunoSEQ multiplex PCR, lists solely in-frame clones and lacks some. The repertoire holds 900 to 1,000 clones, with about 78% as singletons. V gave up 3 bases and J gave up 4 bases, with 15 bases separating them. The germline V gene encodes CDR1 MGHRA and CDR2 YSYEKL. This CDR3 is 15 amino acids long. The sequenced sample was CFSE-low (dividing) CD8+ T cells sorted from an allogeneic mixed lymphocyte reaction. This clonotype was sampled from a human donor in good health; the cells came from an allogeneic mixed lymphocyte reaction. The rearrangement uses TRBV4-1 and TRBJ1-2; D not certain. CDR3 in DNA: TGCGCCAGCAGCCAGAGGGAGGGAGGAGTCTATGGCTACACCTTC. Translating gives CASSQREGGVYGYTF.